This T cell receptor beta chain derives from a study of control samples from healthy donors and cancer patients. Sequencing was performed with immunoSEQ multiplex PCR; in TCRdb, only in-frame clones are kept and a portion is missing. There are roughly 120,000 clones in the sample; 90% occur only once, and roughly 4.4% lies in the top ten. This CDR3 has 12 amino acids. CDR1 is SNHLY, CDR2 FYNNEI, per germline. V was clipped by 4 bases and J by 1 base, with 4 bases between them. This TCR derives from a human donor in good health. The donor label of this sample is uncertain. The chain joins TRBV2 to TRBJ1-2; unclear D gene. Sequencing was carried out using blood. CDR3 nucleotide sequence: TGTGCCAGCAGTGCAGATAACTATGGCTACACCTTC. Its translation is CASSADNYGYTF.